This TCR beta chain was found in a study of blood T cell repertoires in COVID-19. Trimming cost V 0 bases and J 3 bases, with 4 bases left between them. The CDR3 consists of 13 residues. Per the germline V gene, CDR1 is LGHNA and CDR2 is YSLEER. Profiled with immunoSEQ multiplex PCR; TCRdb holds only in-frame clones, not every one. Of 70,000 to 80,000 clones listed, about 80% were seen once; the top ten hold roughly 41%. Sequenced material: peripheral blood. V and J are TRBV4-3 and TRBJ2-3; D gene ambiguous. The sequence was obtained from a man of 80 years or more with acute or convalescent COVID-19. The CDR3 nucleotides read TGCGCCAGCAGCCAAGATCAGACAGATACGCAGTATTTT. Protein sequence: CASSQDQTDTQYF.